This T cell receptor beta chain was recovered during a study of blood T cells in healthy people across ages. Whole-study results and caveats: There were more naive CD4+ cells and higher diversity in long-lived donors than in aged donors.

This clonotype has just a few counts. Its cognate antigen is unknown. Each sample gave at least 6.5 million isolated PBMCs. A second PCR of roughly 7 to 11 cycles used a sample-barcoded 5' primer and a J-beta primer mix. Tagging of each cDNA molecule was performed by a template-switch adaptor with 12 random nucleotides. MiXCR, applied by TCRdb to the 5' RACE reads, yields one record per CDR3 protein. The sample yields 1.5 million to 2 million distinct CDR3 sequences, around 36% seen once. CDR1 and CDR2 (germline): SGHRS, YFSETQ. V was shortened by 6 bases and J by 0 bases, with 14 bases between the two germline ends. The length of the CDR3 is 15 residues.

The sequencing sample was made of blood. The chain links TRBV5-1 to TRBJ2-3; TRBD2 might be the D (6 bases). This clonotype originated in a woman in her thirties in good health. The CDR3 DNA sequence: TGCGCCAGCACCCTCACCGGGACTAGCACAGATACGCAGTATTTT. Residues: CASTLTGTSTDTQYF.